Here is one T cell receptor (beta chain) with its context. This sample stems from a study of blood T cell repertoires in COVID-19. Study at large: Spain, Italy and the United States supplied samples that represented acute and convalescent COVID-19. T cells, B-cell-depleted T cells, or PBMCs provided the cDNA or gDNA that served as material.

TCRdb's table, derived via immunoSEQ multiplex PCR, lists solely in-frame clones and lacks some. The sample records 35,000 to 45,000 clones, 85% to 95% being singletons. The junction had 12 bases not matched to a gene; V was cut back by 7 bases and J by 3 bases. From germline, CDR1 is MDHEN and CDR2 SYDVKM. The CDR3 totals 15 residues. This TCR was sampled from a man in his fifties with active COVID-19. The material sequenced was peripheral blood. The chain joins TRBV28 to TRBJ2-7, with 7 bases fitting TRBD1. The CDR3 nucleotides are TGTGCCAGCACCATCAGAACAGGGGTTAACTACGAGCAGTACTTC. Translating it yields CASTIRTGVNYEQYF.